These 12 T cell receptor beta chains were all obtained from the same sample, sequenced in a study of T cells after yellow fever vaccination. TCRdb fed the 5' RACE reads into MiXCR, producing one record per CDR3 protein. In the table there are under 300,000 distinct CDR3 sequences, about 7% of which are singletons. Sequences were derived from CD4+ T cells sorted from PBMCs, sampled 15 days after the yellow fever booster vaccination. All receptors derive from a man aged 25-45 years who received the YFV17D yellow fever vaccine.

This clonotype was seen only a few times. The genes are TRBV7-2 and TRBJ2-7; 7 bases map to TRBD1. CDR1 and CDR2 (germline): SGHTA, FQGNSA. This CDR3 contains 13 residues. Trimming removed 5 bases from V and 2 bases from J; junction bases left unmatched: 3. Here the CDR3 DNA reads TGTGCCAGCAGCACACAGGGGACCTACGAGCAGTACTTC. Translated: CASSTQGTYEQYF.

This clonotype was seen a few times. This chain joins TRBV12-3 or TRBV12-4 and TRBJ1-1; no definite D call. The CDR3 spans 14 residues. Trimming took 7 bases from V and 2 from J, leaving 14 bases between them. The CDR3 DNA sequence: TGTGCCAGCACCCCATCCCGGAAAAACACTGAAGCTTTCTTT. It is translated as CASTPSRKNTEAFF.

This CDR3 is CASSPYSDRRGEQYF. The CDR3 DNA sequence: TGTGCCAGCAGCCCTTACTCCGACAGGCGGGGCGAGCAGTACTTC. The J gene is TRBJ2-7, the V gene TRBV7-6, with D perhaps matching TRBD1 or TRBD2 (6 bases each). With 5 bases removed from V and 6 bases from J, the gap between germline ends came to 20 bases. This CDR3 has 15 amino acids. Germline V gives CDR1 SGHVS, CDR2 FNYEAQ.

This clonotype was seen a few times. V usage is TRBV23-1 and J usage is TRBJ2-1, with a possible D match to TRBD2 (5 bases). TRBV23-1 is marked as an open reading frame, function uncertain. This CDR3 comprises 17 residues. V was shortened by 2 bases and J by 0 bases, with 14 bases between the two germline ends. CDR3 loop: CASSQPTREISYNEQFF. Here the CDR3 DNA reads TGCGCCAGCAGTCAACCCACGAGGGAGATCTCCTACAATGAGCAGTTCTTC.

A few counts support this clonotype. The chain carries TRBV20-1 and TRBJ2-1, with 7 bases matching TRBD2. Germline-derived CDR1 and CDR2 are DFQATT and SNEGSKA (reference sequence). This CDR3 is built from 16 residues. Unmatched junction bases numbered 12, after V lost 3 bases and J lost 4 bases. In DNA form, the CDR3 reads TGCAGTGCTAGGAGGGGAGGGACTGGATCGTACAATGAGCAGTTCTTC. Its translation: CSARRGGTGSYNEQFF.

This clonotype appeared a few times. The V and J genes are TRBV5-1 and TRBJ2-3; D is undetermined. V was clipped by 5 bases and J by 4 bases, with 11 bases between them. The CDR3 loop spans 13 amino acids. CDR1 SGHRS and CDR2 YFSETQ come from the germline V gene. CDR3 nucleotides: TGCGCCAGCAGTACCCCCCACGCAGATACGCAGTATTTT. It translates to CASSTPHADTQYF.

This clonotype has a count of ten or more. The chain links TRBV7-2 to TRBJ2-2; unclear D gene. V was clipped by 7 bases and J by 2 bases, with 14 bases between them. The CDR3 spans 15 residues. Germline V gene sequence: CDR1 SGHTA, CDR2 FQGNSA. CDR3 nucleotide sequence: TGTGCCAGCACCTTCCGGTGGGGTAACACCGGGGAGCTGTTTTTT. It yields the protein CASTFRWGNTGELFF.

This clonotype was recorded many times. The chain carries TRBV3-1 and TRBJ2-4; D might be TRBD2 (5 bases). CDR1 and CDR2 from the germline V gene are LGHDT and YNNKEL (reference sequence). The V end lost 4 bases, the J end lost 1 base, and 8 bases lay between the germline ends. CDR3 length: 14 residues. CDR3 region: CASSPSWAKNIQYF. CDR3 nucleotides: TGTGCCAGCAGCCCTAGCTGGGCCAAAAACATTCAGTACTTC. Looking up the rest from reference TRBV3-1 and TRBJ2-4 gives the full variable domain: DTAVSQTPKYLVTQMGNDKSIKCEQNLGHDTMYWYKQDSKKFLKIMFSYNNKELIINETVPNRFSPKSPDKAHLNLHINSLELGDSAVYFCASSPSWAKNIQYFGAGTRLSVL.

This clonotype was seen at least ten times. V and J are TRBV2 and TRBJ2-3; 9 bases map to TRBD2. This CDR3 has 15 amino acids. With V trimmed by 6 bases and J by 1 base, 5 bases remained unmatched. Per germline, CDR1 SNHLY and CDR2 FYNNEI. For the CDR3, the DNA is TGTGCCAGCAGCCAGACTAGCGGACGCACAGATACGCAGTATTTT. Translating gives CASSQTSGRTDTQYF.

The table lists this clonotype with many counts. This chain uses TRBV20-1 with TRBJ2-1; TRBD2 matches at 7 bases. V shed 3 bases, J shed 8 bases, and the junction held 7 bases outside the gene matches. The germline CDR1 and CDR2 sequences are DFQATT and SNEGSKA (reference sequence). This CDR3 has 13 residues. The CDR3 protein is CSASGGSRYEQFF. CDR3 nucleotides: TGCAGTGCTAGCGGCGGGAGTAGATATGAGCAGTTCTTC.

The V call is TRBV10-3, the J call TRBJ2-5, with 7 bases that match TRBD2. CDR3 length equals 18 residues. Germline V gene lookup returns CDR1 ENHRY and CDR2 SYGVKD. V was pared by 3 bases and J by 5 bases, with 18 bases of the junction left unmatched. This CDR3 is CAISDREGKSGSKETQYF. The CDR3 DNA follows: TGTGCCATCAGTGACAGGGAGGGGAAAAGCGGGTCGAAGGAGACCCAGTACTTC.

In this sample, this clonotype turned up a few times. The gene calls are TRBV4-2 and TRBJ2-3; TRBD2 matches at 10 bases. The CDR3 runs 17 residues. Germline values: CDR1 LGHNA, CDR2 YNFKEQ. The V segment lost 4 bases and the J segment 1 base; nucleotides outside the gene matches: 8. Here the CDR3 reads CASSLNPGTSGTDTQYF. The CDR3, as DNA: TGTGCCAGCAGCCTGAACCCCGGGACTAGCGGCACAGATACGCAGTATTTT.